A single sample is the source of the 26 T cell receptor beta chains below, sequenced in a study of blood T cell repertoires in COVID-19. Clones were sequenced by immunoSEQ multiplex PCR, and TCRdb holds only the in-frame ones, with some missing. The sample consists of approximately 260,000 clones, about nine tenths of them appearing once. What was sequenced was PBMCs or T cells enriched from blood (not recorded which). The receptors were sampled from a woman aged 25 to 39 with acute COVID-19.

The CDR3: CASSLSSHAWAGGAYEQYF. CDR3 sequence (DNA): TGTGCCAGCAGTTTATCTTCCCATGCTTGGGCGGGAGGAGCCTACGAGCAGTACTTC. This chain uses TRBV28 with TRBJ2-7, with 8 bases fitting TRBD2. The V gene's germline CDR1 is MDHEN and CDR2 SYDVKM. The CDR3 length is 19 residues. The ends lost 1 base at V and 2 bases at J; junction bases unmatched: 16.

The rearrangement joins TRBV2 to TRBJ2-7; possibly TRBD1 for D (5 bases). Trimming took off 7 bases at V and 6 bases at J, with 10 bases between the two ends. Germline CDR1 SNHLY, CDR2 FYNNEI. The CDR3 length is 11 residues. CDR3 nucleotide sequence: TGTGCCAGCAATGGCAGGGCCGAGCAGTACTTC. Amino acid sequence: CASNGRAEQYF.

The chain carries TRBV7-2 and TRBJ2-2, with D maybe TRBD1 (6 bases). This CDR3 contains 15 residues. Looked up from germline, CDR1 is SGHTA and CDR2 is FQGNSA. V was cut by 1 base and J by 7 bases, with 13 bases left in between. CDR3 amino acids: CASSLVPGANGELFF. The DNA for the CDR3 is TGTGCCAGCAGCTTAGTTCCAGGGGCGAACGGGGAGCTGTTTTTT.

The chain recombines TRBV5-1 with TRBJ2-3; 8 nucleotides match TRBD2. Germline V gene data show CDR1 as SGHRS and CDR2 as YFSETQ. The CDR3 runs to 16 residues. V shed 3 bases and J 5 bases; nucleotides not matched to a gene: 11. The CDR3 DNA reads as TGCGCCAGCAGCTGGTCTCTCGGGGGGGCCGGAGATACGCAGTATTTT. Amino acid sequence: CASSWSLGGAGDTQYF.

The rearrangement uses TRBV29-1 and TRBJ2-5; 7 bases map to TRBD2. CDR3 length: 13 amino acids. J was trimmed by 5 bases and V by 7 bases; bases with no gene match: 10. Germline values: CDR1 SQVTM, CDR2 ANQGSEA. The CDR3: CSAHGLVGETQYF. CDR3 nucleotides: TGCAGCGCCCATGGACTAGTTGGGGAGACCCAGTACTTC.

The rearrangement links TRBV5-1 to TRBJ2-1; TRBD1 is a possible D gene (9 bases). Trimming pared 6 bases from V and 6 bases from J, leaving 16 bases between. The CDR3 contains 14 residues. Germline assignment: CDR1 SGHRS and CDR2 YFSETQ. The CDR3 DNA reads as TGCGCCAGCATAGCGGGACAGGGTTTCAATGAGCAGTTCTTC. It translates to CASIAGQGFNEQFF.

The chain employs TRBV9 and TRBJ1-6; 7 positions match TRBD1. CDR1 and CDR2 from the germline V gene are SGDLS and YYNGEE. The CDR3 extends over 14 amino acids. V lost 9 bases to trimming and J lost 8 bases; unmatched junction nucleotides: 11. CDR3 amino acids: CAKFDREGHSPLHF. CDR3 coding DNA: TGTGCCAAATTCGACAGGGAAGGTCATTCACCCCTCCACTTT.

The genes are TRBV5-1 and TRBJ2-2; TRBD1 aligns across 8 bases. The CDR3 extends over 16 amino acids. Unmatched junction bases numbered 6, after V lost 4 bases and J lost 1 base. Per the germline V gene, CDR1 is SGHRS and CDR2 is YFSETQ. The CDR3 DNA follows: TGCGCCAGCAGCGTTAACGGACAGGGGAACACCGGGGAGCTGTTTTTT. Its translation: CASSVNGQGNTGELFF.

Many counts were recorded for this clone. The chain has TRBV13 and TRBJ2-7, with TRBD2 identical over 10 bases. The CDR3 extends over 17 amino acids. J gave up 0 bases and V 1 base, and 6 bases lay outside the gene matches. From germline, CDR1 is PRHDT and CDR2 FYEKMQ (reference sequence). The CDR3 DNA reads as TGTGCCAGCAGCTTAGCTGGACTAGCGGACAGCTCCTACGAGCAGTACTTC. This encodes CASSLAGLADSSYEQYF.

This clone was seen only a few times. The chain is built from TRBV21-1 and TRBJ2-7; TRBD1 was called by the table and not checked on the DNA. TRBV21-1 is a known pseudogene. The CDR3 has 16 amino acids. The CDR3 nucleotides read TGTGCCAGCAGCAAACAGGGACAGAATTCTTCCTACGAGCAGTACTTC. Translating gives CASSKQGQNSSYEQYF.

This chain uses TRBV19 with TRBJ1-4, with 8 bases aligning to TRBD1. The J segment lost 2 bases and the V segment lost 10 bases, leaving 3 bases of the junction unmatched. Looked up from germline, CDR1 is LNHDA and CDR2 is SQIVND (reference sequence). This CDR3 spans 13 amino acids. The CDR3 loop reads CATHRGTNEKLFF. CDR3 DNA: TGTGCCACCCACAGGGGGACTAATGAAAAACTGTTTTTT.

This chain links TRBV6-1 with TRBJ2-5; 7 bases fit TRBD2. V lost 2 bases and J lost 6; bases outside the gene matches: 12. Looked up from germline, CDR1 is MNHNS and CDR2 is SASEGT. The CDR3 has 16 residues. CDR3: CASSERSSGDGKTQYF. The CDR3 DNA reads as TGTGCCAGCAGTGAACGGTCTAGCGGAGACGGGAAGACCCAGTACTTC.

The chain combines TRBV28 with TRBJ1-4, with D unresolved. Trimming took 6 bases from V and 0 from J, leaving 14 bases between them. Per the germline V gene, CDR1 is MDHEN and CDR2 is SYDVKM. This CDR3 is 16 amino acids long. The CDR3 region is CASSLSSPPTNEKLFF. The DNA of the CDR3 is TGTGCCAGCAGCCTGTCAAGCCCACCAACTAATGAAAAACTGTTTTTT.

V is TRBV5-6 and J is TRBJ2-1; D gene uncertain. The V gene's germline CDR1 is SGHDT and CDR2 YYEEEE. V lost 0 bases, J lost 6 bases, and 7 bases lay in between. This CDR3 spans 13 amino acids. CDR3 DNA: TGTGCCAGCAGCTTGGCCTCCGGCAATGAGCAGTTCTTC. The encoded protein is CASSLASGNEQFF.

The chain carries TRBV20-1 and TRBJ2-5; TRBD2 agrees at 7 bases. With V trimmed by 3 bases and J by 0 bases, 7 bases remained unmatched. There are 15 residues in the CDR3. Germline V gene sequence: CDR1 DFQATT, CDR2 SNEGSKA (reference sequence). In DNA, the CDR3 is TGCAGTGCTAGTCGGCTAGCGGACTACCAAGAGACCCAGTACTTC. Protein: CSASRLADYQETQYF.

The chain combines TRBV9 with TRBJ2-3; 16 nucleotides align to TRBD2. The CDR3 runs to 18 residues. The germline V gene encodes CDR1 SGDLS and CDR2 YYNGEE. V was pared by 2 bases and J by 2 bases, with 5 bases of the junction left unmatched. The CDR3 protein is CASSVPGLAGGPTDTQYF. The CDR3 DNA is TGTGCCAGCAGCGTCCCGGGACTAGCGGGAGGGCCCACAGATACGCAGTATTTT. The full variable domain, in which reference TRBV9 and TRBJ2-3 provide the parts outside the CDR3, is DSGVTQTPKHLITATGQRVTLRCSPRSGDLSVYWYQQSLDQGLQFLIQYYNGEERAKGNILERFSAQQFPDLHSELNLSSLELGDSALYFCASSVPGLAGGPTDTQYFGPGTRLTVL.

This chain joins TRBV9 and TRBJ2-2, with 7 bases fitting TRBD2. CDR1 and CDR2 (germline): SGDLS, YYNGEE. This CDR3 has 16 residues. Trimming at V came to 0 bases and at J to 1 base, leaving 3 bases not matched to a gene. The CDR3 DNA reads as TGTGCCAGCAGCGTAGCGCCTAGCGGGAACACCGGGGAGCTGTTTTTT. Protein sequence: CASSVAPSGNTGELFF.

This chain connects TRBV5-1 to TRBJ1-4, with D unresolved. The CDR3 covers 15 residues. V dropped 2 bases and J dropped 3 bases, with 11 bases sitting between them. The germline V gene has CDR1 SGHRS and CDR2 YFSETQ. CDR3 bases: TGCGCCAGCAGCTTTGGTGTCGGGGCTAATGAAAAACTGTTTTTT. Its protein is CASSFGVGANEKLFF.

The sample holds one count of this clone. V is TRBV27 and J is TRBJ2-3; D is unclear. The CDR3 has 13 residues. Between the trimmed V and J ends, which lost 3 bases and 8 bases, there was a span of 12 bases. Germline CDR1 and CDR2: MNHEY and SMNVEV (reference sequence). CDR3 sequence reads: CASSFSHLGTQYF. CDR3 nucleotide sequence: TGTGCCAGCAGTTTTTCTCATCTCGGTACGCAGTATTTT.

The chain employs TRBV23-1 and TRBJ2-5, with 14 nucleotides matching TRBD2. TRBV23-1 counts as an open reading frame of uncertain function. The CDR3 runs 20 residues. The J segment lost 2 bases and the V segment lost 1 base, leaving 12 bases of the junction unmatched. The CDR3 region has the DNA TGCGCCAGCAGTCAATGCGGTGGAGCGGGACTAGCGGGAGAGCAAGAGACCCAGTACTTC. Translated: CASSQCGGAGLAGEQETQYF.

The rearrangement uses TRBV20-1 and TRBJ1-2; 8 bases fit TRBD1. The ends lost 3 bases at V and 8 bases at J; junction bases unmatched: 8. The CDR3 runs 13 residues. The germline V gene has CDR1 DFQATT and CDR2 SNEGSKA (reference sequence). The CDR3 sequence is CSASSTGVWGYTF. The CDR3 bases are TGCAGTGCTAGTTCGACAGGGGTTTGGGGCTACACCTTC.

The V call is TRBV28, the J call TRBJ1-2; maybe TRBD1 (6 bases). Per germline, CDR1 MDHEN and CDR2 SYDVKM. V was shortened by 4 bases and J by 4 bases, with 13 bases between the two germline ends. The CDR3 sequence is 14 residues long. As DNA, the CDR3 is TGTGCCAGCAGTTCCGACAGGAGATTCTATGGCTACACCTTC. It translates to CASSSDRRFYGYTF.

A few counts support this clone. The J gene is TRBJ1-2, the V gene TRBV5-1; D unclear. Trimming removed 4 bases at V and 1 base at J, with 8 bases between. The CDR3 contains 13 residues. The V gene's germline CDR1 is SGHRS and CDR2 YFSETQ. CDR3 protein: CASSREINYGYTF. The CDR3 DNA sequence: TGCGCCAGCAGCCGAGAGATTAACTATGGCTACACCTTC.

The chain recombines TRBV28 with TRBJ2-2, with 7 bases aligning to TRBD1. The V gene end was trimmed by 2 bases and the J gene end by 7 bases; junction bases not matched to a gene: 7. There are 15 residues in the CDR3. Germline values: CDR1 MDHEN, CDR2 SYDVKM. The CDR3 protein is CASSLPQTGHGELFF. The CDR3 region has the DNA TGTGCCAGCAGTTTACCACAGACAGGGCACGGGGAGCTGTTTTTT.

CDR3 residues: CASSDDFLRNTEAFF. The CDR3 DNA sequence: TGTGCCAGCAGCGACGACTTCCTTCGGAACACTGAAGCTTTCTTT. The chain combines TRBV2 with TRBJ1-1; D not certain. The germline V gene encodes CDR1 SNHLY and CDR2 FYNNEI. V shed 6 bases and J shed 1 base, with 15 bases lying between them. The CDR3 length is 15 residues.

V and J are TRBV7-2 and TRBJ2-3; TRBD2 matches at 14 bases. The CDR3 runs 14 residues. Germline loops: CDR1 SGHTA, CDR2 FQGNSA. Unmatched junction bases numbered 2, after V lost 4 bases and J lost 8 bases. DNA for the CDR3: TGTGCCAGCAGCTGGGGGACTAGCGGGAGTACGCAGTATTTT. This sequence encodes CASSWGTSGSTQYF.